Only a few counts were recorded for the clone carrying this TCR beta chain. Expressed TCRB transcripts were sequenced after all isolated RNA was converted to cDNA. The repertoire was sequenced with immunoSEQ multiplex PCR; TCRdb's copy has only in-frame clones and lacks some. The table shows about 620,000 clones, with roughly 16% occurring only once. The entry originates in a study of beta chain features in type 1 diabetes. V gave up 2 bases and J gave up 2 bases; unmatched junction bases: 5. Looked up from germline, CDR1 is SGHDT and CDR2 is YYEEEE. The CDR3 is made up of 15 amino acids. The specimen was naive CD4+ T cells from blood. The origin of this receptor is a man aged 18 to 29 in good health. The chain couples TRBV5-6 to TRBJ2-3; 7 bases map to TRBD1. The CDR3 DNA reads TGTGCCAGCAGCTTACAGGGGCCGAACACAGATACGCAGTATTTT. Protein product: CASSLQGPNTDTQYF.